The clone carrying this T cell receptor (beta chain) was seen a few times. Its antigen is unidentified. Constant-region reverse primers amplified full-length variable regions, followed by semi-nested Nested Universal Primer A PCR. TCRdb re-analysed the 5' RACE reads in MiXCR, keeping a single row per CDR3 protein. The sample carries around 43,000 distinct CDR3 sequences, about 19% recorded once. Findings and caveats of the study: In terms of TCR gene usage, tumor memory CD4+ T cells clustered together with blood and lymph node memory CD4+ cells, as well as with lymph node naive CD4+ cells. Tumor Treg TCRs overlapped most with tumor naive CD4+ cells.

This CDR3 has 13 amino acids. J lost 5 bases, V lost 5 bases, and 3 bases had no gene match. Germline V gene lookup returns CDR1 SGHTA and CDR2 FQGNSA. CD25-based Treg depletion was applied to purified naive CD4+ T cells. The sequenced sample was naive CD4+ T cells sorted from a lymph node. The subset is: naive CD4+ T cells, CD4+CD45RA+CD25-. This TCR came from a female donor with breast cancer. V usage is TRBV7-2 and J usage is TRBJ2-7, with 10 bases matching TRBD1. CDR3 sequence: CASSLDRGDEQYF. DNA of the CDR3: TGTGCCAGCAGCCTGGACAGGGGGGACGAGCAGTACTTC. Drawing the rest from reference TRBV7-2 and TRBJ2-7, the complete variable domain is GAGVSQSPSNKVTEKGKDVELRCDPISGHTALYWYRQSLGQGLEFLIYFQGNSAPDKSGLPSDRFSAERTGGSVSTLTIQRTQQEDSAVYLCASSLDRGDEQYFGPGTRLTVT.